This paragraph reports one TCR beta chain. Its antigen is not identified. This specimen includes other DNA sequences encoding the same CDR3. Lesional scalp tissue (obtained by punch biopsy) and peripheral blood were collected from alopecia areata patients. The germline V and J ends were trimmed by 1 base and 8 bases, with 12 bases remaining between them. The CDR3 is 14 amino acids. Per germline, CDR1 SEHNR and CDR2 FQNEAQ (reference sequence). Reverse transcription of extracted RNA yielded cDNA, which provided the sequencing template. Generated by immunoSEQ multiplex PCR, the TCRdb table keeps only in-frame clones and is missing some. Among 110,000 to 150,000 clones, roughly 64% were seen once, and the ten largest hold roughly 6.5%. The sample belongs to a study of CD8+ T cells in alopecia areata. The overall study: Each day, treated patients took oral tofacitinib twice, at 5 to 10 mg per dose. Patients in the study were on tofacitinib for 6 to 18 months, then off it for 6 months.

Regarding the study as a whole: An increase in clonality over normal scalp was evident in lesional scalp, especially alopecia totalis/universalis.

The chain carries TRBV7-9 and TRBJ2-1; D unresolved. Sample: CD4+ T cells sorted from blood, taken at week 0. The receptor was isolated from a human donor with alopecia areata. Here the CDR3 DNA reads TGTGCCAGCAGCTTAGACGGCCGTAGAGATGAGCAGTTCTTC. It specifies CASSLDGRRDEQFF.